The 15 T cell receptor beta chains presented below share a single source sample, sequenced in a study of cytomegalovirus exposure and HLA in healthy donors. Primers included in the PCR were 60 Vbeta and 13 Jbeta primers. Sequencing used immunoSEQ multiplex PCR; TCRdb keeps in-frame clones, though not all of them. The sample lists 200,000 or so clones, 65% to 85% seen once, with around 4% in the top ten. The sequenced sample consisted of PBMCs. These receptors were taken from a man in his fifties in good health and CMV-seronegative.

The chain joins TRBV7-2 to TRBJ2-3; 9 nucleotides line up with TRBD2. CDR1 SGHTA and CDR2 FQGNSA come from the germline V gene. The junction had 7 bases not matched to a gene; V was cut back by 5 bases and J by 4 bases. The CDR3 is 15 residues long. The CDR3 DNA reads TGTGCCAGCAGCCACCCCGGACTAGCGCCAGATACGCAGTATTTT. Protein sequence: CASSHPGLAPDTQYF.

The rearrangement links TRBV6-5 to TRBJ1-2; 7 bases are shared with TRBD1. The CDR3 consists of 13 residues. The V gene end was trimmed by 2 bases and the J gene end by 6 bases; junction bases not matched to a gene: 3. CDR1 is MNHEY, CDR2 SVGAGI, per germline. CDR3 in DNA: TGTGCCAGCAGTTACCGCGACAGGGATGGCTACACCTTC. Its protein product is CASSYRDRDGYTF.

Only one count was recorded for this clone. The V gene is TRBV6-5, the J gene TRBJ1-3; D remains unclear. The CDR3 consists of 16 residues. Germline loops: CDR1 MNHEY, CDR2 SVGAGI. With 2 bases removed from V and 2 bases from J, the gap between germline ends came to 13 bases. The CDR3 sequence: CASSYAPRSPGNTIYF. The CDR3 coding sequence is TGTGCCAGCAGTTACGCCCCTCGGTCTCCTGGAAACACCATATATTTT.

The chain uses TRBV18 and TRBJ1-1, with D possibly being TRBD1 (5 bases). Between the trimmed V and J ends, which lost 3 bases and 2 bases, there was a span of 10 bases. CDR3 length: 14 residues. Germline assignment: CDR1 KGHSH and CDR2 LQKENI. DNA for the CDR3: TGTGCCAGCTCACCGGAGACAGAAAACACTGAAGCTTTCTTT. Translation gives CASSPETENTEAFF.

The rearrangement joins TRBV4-1 to TRBJ2-3, with a tentative D call TRBD2 (5 bases). Trimming removed 3 bases from V and 5 bases from J, with 6 bases in between. Germline values: CDR1 MGHRA, CDR2 YSYEKL. CDR3 size: 12 residues. The CDR3 nucleotides are TGCGCCAGCAGCCAGAGGGTAGATACGCAGTATTTT. Protein product: CASSQRVDTQYF.

This chain uses TRBV7-8 with TRBJ2-7, with 8 nucleotides matching TRBD1. Trimming cost V 5 bases and J 3 bases; bases outside gene matches: 12. Germline V CDR1 and CDR2: SGHVS, FQNEAQ. The CDR3 has 16 amino acids. CDR3 coding DNA: TGTGCCAGCAGCACCTCGGACAGGGCCGCTTACTACGAGCAGTACTTC. The encoded protein is CASSTSDRAAYYEQYF.

V usage is TRBV7-2 and J usage is TRBJ2-5, with 14 bases fitting TRBD2. The J call may be wrong; the DNA end is better matched by TRBJ2-7. Germline V gene lookup returns CDR1 SGHTA and CDR2 FQGNSA. The CDR3 covers 16 residues. The CDR3 here is CASSRLAGGPFYEQYF. CDR3 DNA: TGTGCCAGCAGCCGACTAGCGGGGGGGCCTTTCTACGAGCAGTACTTC.

The rearrangement joins TRBV6-6 to TRBJ1-2; D is perhaps TRBD1 (6 bases). V gave up 2 bases and J gave up 0 bases, with 10 bases separating them. The CDR3 loop spans 15 amino acids. The germline CDR1 and CDR2 sequences are MNHNY and SVGAGI (reference sequence). CDR3 loop: CASSYGQQTNYGYTF. CDR3 sequence (DNA): TGTGCCAGCAGTTACGGACAGCAAACTAACTATGGCTACACCTTC.

The V and J genes are TRBV5-4 and TRBJ2-1; perhaps TRBD2 as D (6 bases). Deletions cut 4 bases from V and 1 base from J, with 12 bases between. Germline V gene data show CDR1 as SGHNT and CDR2 as YYREEE (reference sequence). CDR3 size: 15 residues. CDR3 protein: CASSRGAGSYNEQFF. In nucleotides, the CDR3 is TGTGCCAGCAGCAGAGGGGCGGGATCCTACAATGAGCAGTTCTTC.

V usage is TRBV29-1 and J usage is TRBJ1-2; 8 nucleotides line up with TRBD1. The CDR3 sequence is 14 residues long. Trimming cost V 6 bases and J 5 bases; bases outside gene matches: 11. CDR1 and CDR2 (germline): SQVTM, ANQGSEA. The CDR3 protein is CSVGTPGQVYGYTF. The DNA of the CDR3 is TGCAGCGTGGGAACGCCGGGACAGGTTTATGGCTACACCTTC. The variable domain in full, completed from reference TRBV29-1 and TRBJ1-2, reads SAVISQKPSRDICQRGTSLTIQCQVDSQVTMMFWYRQQPGQSLTLIATANQGSEATYESGFVIDKFPISRPNLTFSTLTVSNMSPEDSSIYLCSVGTPGQVYGYTFGSGTRLTVV.

The chain has TRBV20-1 and TRBJ1-5, with D perhaps matching TRBD1 (6 bases). Germline V CDR1 and CDR2: DFQATT, SNEGSKA (reference sequence). CDR3 size: 11 residues. V lost 3 bases to trimming and J lost 9 bases, with 9 bases between them. The CDR3 DNA sequence: TGCAGTGCTAGGGACAGCGGGCCCCAGCATTTT. Its translation: CSARDSGPQHF.

J is TRBJ1-6 and V is TRBV7-2; the D gene is possibly TRBD1 (5 bases). CDR3 length equals 14 residues. CDR1 and CDR2 (germline): SGHTA, FQGNSA. V was shortened by 1 base and J by 8 bases, with 9 bases between the two germline ends. CDR3: CASSLDRNYSPLHF. In DNA, the CDR3 is TGTGCCAGCAGCTTAGACAGGAATTATTCACCCCTCCACTTT.

CDR3 DNA sequence: TGTGCCAGCAGTTATGGCCCCCGGGAGCTGTTTTTT. Its protein is CASSYGPRELFF. The chain couples TRBV28 to TRBJ2-2, with no clear D. V was pared by 4 bases and J by 9 bases, with 9 bases between. Germline assignment: CDR1 MDHEN and CDR2 SYDVKM. The CDR3 extends over 12 amino acids.

This clone has only a few counts. This chain links TRBV7-9 with TRBJ1-5; D gene uncertain. Germline V CDR1 and CDR2: SEHNR, FQNEAQ (reference sequence). The CDR3 loop spans 11 amino acids. The ends were cut back, 6 bases at V and 9 bases at J, with 9 bases in the middle. The CDR3 here is CASSWGGPQHF. The CDR3 coding sequence is TGTGCCAGCAGTTGGGGAGGGCCCCAGCATTTT.

V and J are TRBV4-1 and TRBJ2-1; 9 nucleotides match TRBD1. J gave up 10 bases and V 2 bases, and 6 bases lay outside the gene matches. This CDR3 has 14 residues. From germline, CDR1 is MGHRA and CDR2 YSYEKL. This CDR3 reads CASSQRTGVEEQFF. Written as DNA, the CDR3 is TGCGCCAGCAGCCAAAGGACAGGGGTGGAAGAGCAGTTCTTC.